Given below is one T cell receptor (beta chain) in context. Deletions cut 5 bases from V and 6 bases from J, with 23 bases between. Germline CDR1 reads MDHEN; CDR2 reads SYDVKM. The CDR3 covers 16 residues. The sample originates from a study of T cell changes during pregnancy in multiple sclerosis. Repertoires were generated with immunoSEQ multiplex PCR, while TCRdb's copy carries only in-frame clones and drops some. The sample carries 30,000 to 40,000 clones, about 90% recorded once. The sample here was CD4+ T cells from peripheral blood mononuclear cells, taken in the third trimester of pregnancy. V usage is TRBV28 and J usage is TRBJ2-7, with D tentatively TRBD2 (7 bases). The TCR was taken from a female donor in good health, enrolled as a control in a pregnancy study. CDR3 in DNA: TGTGCCAGCAGTGCCCCAGGCGGGGGCCTTACGCGCGAGCAGTACTTC. Encoded protein: CASSAPGGGLTREQYF.